This T cell receptor beta chain originates from a study of T cells in Graves' hyperthyroidism and ophthalmopathy. RNA transcripts were the template for amplifying TCR beta CDR3 regions. RT-PCR in the first round (using the HTBI primer set) targeted the TCR CDR3. MiXCR was run by TCRdb on the multiplex PCR reads, yielding one entry per CDR3 protein. The sample includes 550,000 to 600,000 distinct CDR3 sequences, 35% to 55% of them seen just once. As to this clonotype: Its specificity is unknown.

Overall study findings and caveats: Progression to ophthalmopathy was predicted a median of about 6.6 months early. Blood shared most expanded thyroid clonotypes above 0.001.

Exclusion criteria comprised uncontrolled infection, other autoimmune disease, pregnancy or lactation. Diagnosis relied on clinical symptoms, serum thyroxine and TRAb, thyroid ultrasound and orbital computed tomography. The sequence was obtained from an adult woman with Graves' disease, either hyperthyroidism or ophthalmopathy (not recorded which). The sequencing sample was made of peripheral blood or thyroid tissue (not recorded which).

This chain's CDR3 is CAISGDSAGNTIYF. Here the CDR3 DNA reads TGTGCCATCAGTGGGGACAGTGCTGGAAACACCATATATTTT. V gene TRBV10-3 combines with J gene TRBJ1-3; 7 nucleotides agree with TRBD1. CDR3 length equals 14 residues. Germline V gene lookup returns CDR1 ENHRY and CDR2 SYGVKD. Germline trimming cut 4 bases from V and 2 bases from J; bases unmatched to any gene: 2.